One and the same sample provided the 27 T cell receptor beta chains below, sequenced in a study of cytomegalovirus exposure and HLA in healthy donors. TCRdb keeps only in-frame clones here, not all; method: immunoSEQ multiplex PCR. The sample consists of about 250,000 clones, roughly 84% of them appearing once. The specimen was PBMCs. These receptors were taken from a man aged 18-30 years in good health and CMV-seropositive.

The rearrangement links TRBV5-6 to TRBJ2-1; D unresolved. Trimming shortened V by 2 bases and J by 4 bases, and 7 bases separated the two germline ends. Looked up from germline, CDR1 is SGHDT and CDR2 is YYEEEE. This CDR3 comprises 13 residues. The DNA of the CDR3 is TGTGCCAGCAGCTTCCAAGATTACAATGAGCAGTTCTTC. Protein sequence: CASSFQDYNEQFF.

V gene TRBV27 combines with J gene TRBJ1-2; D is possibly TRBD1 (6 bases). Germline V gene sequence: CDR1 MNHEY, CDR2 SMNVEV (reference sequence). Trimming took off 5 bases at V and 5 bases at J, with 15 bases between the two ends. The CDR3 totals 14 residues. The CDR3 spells CASSDGAGEYGYTF. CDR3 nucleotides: TGTGCCAGCAGTGACGGGGCAGGGGAATATGGCTACACCTTC.

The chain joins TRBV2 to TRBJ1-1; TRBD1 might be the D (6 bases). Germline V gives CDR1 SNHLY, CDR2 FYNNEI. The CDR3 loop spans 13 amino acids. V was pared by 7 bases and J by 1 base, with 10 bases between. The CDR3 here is CASTKGQNTEAFF. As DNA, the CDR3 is TGTGCCAGCACCAAGGGACAGAACACTGAAGCTTTCTTT. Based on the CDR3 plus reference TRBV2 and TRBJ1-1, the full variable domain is EPEVTQTPSHQVTQMGQEVILRCVPISNHLYFYWYRQILGQKVEFLVSFYNNEISEKSEIFDDQFSVERPDGSNFTLKIRSTKLEDSAMYFCASTKGQNTEAFFGQGTRLTVV.

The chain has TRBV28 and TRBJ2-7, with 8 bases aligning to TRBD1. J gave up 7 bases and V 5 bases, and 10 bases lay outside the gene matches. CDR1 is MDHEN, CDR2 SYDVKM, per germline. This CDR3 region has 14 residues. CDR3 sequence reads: CASSRTGSNLEQYF. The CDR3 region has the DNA TGTGCCAGCAGTCGGACAGGGTCTAATTTGGAGCAGTACTTC.

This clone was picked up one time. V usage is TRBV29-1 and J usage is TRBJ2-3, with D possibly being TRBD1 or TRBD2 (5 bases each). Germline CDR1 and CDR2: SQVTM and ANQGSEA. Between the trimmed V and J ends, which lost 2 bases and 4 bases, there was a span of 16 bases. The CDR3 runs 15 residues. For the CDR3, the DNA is TGCAGCGTTGAACAGGGTTTGGGGGACGCAGATACGCAGTATTTT. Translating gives CSVEQGLGDADTQYF.

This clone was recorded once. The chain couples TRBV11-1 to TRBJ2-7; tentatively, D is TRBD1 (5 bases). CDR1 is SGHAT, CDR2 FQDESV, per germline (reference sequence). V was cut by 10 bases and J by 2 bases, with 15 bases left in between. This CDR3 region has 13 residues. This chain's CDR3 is CATHSGSPYEQYF. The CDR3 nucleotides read TGTGCCACCCACTCAGGGTCCCCCTACGAGCAGTACTTC. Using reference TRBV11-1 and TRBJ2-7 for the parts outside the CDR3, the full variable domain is EAEVAQSPRYKITEKSQAVAFWCDPISGHATLYWYRQILGQGPELLVQFQDESVVDDSQLPKDRFSAERLKGVDSTLKIQPAELGDSAMYLCATHSGSPYEQYFGPGTRLTVT.

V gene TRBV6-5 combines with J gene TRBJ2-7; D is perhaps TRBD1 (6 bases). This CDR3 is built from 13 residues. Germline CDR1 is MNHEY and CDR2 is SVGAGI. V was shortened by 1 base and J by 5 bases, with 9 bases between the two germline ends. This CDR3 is CASSYLGANEQYF. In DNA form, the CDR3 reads TGTGCCAGCAGTTACTTGGGGGCCAACGAGCAGTACTTC.

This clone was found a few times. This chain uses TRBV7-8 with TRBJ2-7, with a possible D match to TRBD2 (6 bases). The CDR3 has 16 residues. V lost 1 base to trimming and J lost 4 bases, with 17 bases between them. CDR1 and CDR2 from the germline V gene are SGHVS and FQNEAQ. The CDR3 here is CASSLGGLASAYEQYF. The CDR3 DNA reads TGTGCCAGCAGCTTAGGTGGGCTAGCGAGCGCGTACGAGCAGTACTTC.

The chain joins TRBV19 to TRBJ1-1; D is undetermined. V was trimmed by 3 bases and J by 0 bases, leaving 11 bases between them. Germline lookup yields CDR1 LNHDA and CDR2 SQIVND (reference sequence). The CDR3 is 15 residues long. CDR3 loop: CASSITSGMNTEAFF. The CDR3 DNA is TGTGCCAGTAGTATTACTTCAGGAATGAACACTGAAGCTTTCTTT.

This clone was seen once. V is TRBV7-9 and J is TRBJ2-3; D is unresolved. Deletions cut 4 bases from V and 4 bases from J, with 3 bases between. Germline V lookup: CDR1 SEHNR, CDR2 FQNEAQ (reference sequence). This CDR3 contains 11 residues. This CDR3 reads CASSYPDTQYF. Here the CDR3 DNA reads TGTGCCAGCAGCTACCCAGATACGCAGTATTTT.

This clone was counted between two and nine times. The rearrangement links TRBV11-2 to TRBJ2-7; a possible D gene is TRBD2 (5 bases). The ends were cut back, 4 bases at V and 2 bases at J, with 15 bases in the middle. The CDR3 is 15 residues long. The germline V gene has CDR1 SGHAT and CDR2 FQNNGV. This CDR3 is CASSSWTGAAYEQYF. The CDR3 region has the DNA TGTGCCAGCAGCTCTTGGACTGGAGCGGCCTACGAGCAGTACTTC. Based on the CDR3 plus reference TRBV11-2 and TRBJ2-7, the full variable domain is EAGVAQSPRYKIIEKRQSVAFWCNPISGHATLYWYQQILGQGPKLLIQFQNNGVVDDSQLPKDRFSAERLKGVDSTLKIQPAKLEDSAVYLCASSSWTGAAYEQYFGPGTRLTVT.

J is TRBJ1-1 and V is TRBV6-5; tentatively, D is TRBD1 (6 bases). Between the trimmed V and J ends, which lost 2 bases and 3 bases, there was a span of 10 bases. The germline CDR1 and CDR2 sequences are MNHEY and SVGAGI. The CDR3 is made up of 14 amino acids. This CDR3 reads CASSYEGGYTEAFF. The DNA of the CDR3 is TGTGCCAGCAGTTACGAAGGGGGTTACACTGAAGCTTTCTTT.

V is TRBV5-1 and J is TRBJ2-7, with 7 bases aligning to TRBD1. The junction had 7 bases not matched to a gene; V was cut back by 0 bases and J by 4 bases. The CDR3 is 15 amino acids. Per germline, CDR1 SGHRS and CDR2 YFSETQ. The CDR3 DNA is TGCGCCAGCAGCTTGGTTCCAGGGGGAAGTTACGAGCAGTACTTC. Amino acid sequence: CASSLVPGGSYEQYF.

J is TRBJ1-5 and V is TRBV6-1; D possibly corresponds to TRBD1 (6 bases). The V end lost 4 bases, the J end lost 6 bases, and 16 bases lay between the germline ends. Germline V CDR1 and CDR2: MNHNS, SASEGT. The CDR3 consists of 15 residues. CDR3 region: CASSGSGEGGQPQHF. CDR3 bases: TGTGCCAGCAGTGGATCAGGGGAAGGGGGTCAGCCCCAGCATTTT.

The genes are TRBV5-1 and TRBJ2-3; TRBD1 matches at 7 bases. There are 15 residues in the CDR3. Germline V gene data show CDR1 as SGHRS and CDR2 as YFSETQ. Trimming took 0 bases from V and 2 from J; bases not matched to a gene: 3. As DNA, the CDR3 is TGCGCCAGCAGCTTGGCGGGACAGTTCACAGATACGCAGTATTTT. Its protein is CASSLAGQFTDTQYF. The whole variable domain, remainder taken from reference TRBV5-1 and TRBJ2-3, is KAGVTQTPRYLIKTRGQQVTLSCSPISGHRSVSWYQQTPGQGLQFLFEYFSETQRNKGNFPGRFSGRQFSNSRSEMNVSTLELGDSALYLCASSLAGQFTDTQYFGPGTRLTVL.

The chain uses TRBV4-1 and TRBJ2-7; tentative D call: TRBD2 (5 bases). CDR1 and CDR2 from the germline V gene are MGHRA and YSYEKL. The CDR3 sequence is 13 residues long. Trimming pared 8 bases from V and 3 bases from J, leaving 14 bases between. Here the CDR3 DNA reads TGCGCCAGCTCCCGGGAAGGTAACTACGAGCAGTACTTC. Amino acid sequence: CASSREGNYEQYF.

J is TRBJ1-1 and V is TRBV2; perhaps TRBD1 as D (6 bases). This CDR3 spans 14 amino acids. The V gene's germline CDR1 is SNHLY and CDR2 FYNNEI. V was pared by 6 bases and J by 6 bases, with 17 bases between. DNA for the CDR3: TGTGCCAGCAGCCGGGACACCCTTACCGCTGAAGCTTTCTTT. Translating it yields CASSRDTLTAEAFF.

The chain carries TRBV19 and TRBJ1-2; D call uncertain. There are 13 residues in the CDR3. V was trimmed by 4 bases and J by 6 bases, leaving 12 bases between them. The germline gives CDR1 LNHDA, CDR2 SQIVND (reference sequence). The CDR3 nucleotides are TGTGCCAGTAGTAGAGGGCAGACAAATGGCTACACCTTC. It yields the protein CASSRGQTNGYTF. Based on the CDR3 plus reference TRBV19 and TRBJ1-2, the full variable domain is DGGITQSPKYLFRKEGQNVTLSCEQNLNHDAMYWYRQDPGQGLRLIYYSQIVNDFQKGDIAEGYSVSREKKESFPLTVTSAQKNPTAFYLCASSRGQTNGYTFGSGTRLTVV.

As DNA, the CDR3 is TGTGCCTGGAGTGGGGCCGCTGGGGGCTACACCTTC. Its protein product is CAWSGAAGGYTF. The chain employs TRBV30 and TRBJ1-2, with D hard to call. Germline loops: CDR1 GTSNPN, CDR2 SVGIG (reference sequence). This CDR3 is 12 amino acids long. V was cut by 1 base and J by 8 bases, with 11 bases left in between.

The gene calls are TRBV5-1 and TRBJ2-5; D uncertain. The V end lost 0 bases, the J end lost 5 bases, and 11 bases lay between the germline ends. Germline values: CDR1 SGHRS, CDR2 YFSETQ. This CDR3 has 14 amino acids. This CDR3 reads CASSLVALRETQYF. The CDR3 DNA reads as TGCGCCAGCAGCTTGGTGGCCTTAAGGGAGACCCAGTACTTC.

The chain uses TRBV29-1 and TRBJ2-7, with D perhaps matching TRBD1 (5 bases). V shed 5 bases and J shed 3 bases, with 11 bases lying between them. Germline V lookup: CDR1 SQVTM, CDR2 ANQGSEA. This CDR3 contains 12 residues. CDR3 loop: CSVLSQGYEQYF. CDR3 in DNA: TGCAGCGTTCTTTCCCAGGGCTACGAGCAGTACTTC.

This CDR3 reads CASSHIIAKNIQYF. CDR3 nucleotides: TGTGCCAGCAGCCATATAATAGCCAAAAACATTCAGTACTTC. The chain combines TRBV14 with TRBJ2-4; no definite D call. The germline V and J ends were trimmed by 3 bases and 0 bases, with 6 bases remaining between them. Per germline, CDR1 SGHDN and CDR2 FVKESK. This CDR3 has 14 amino acids. Variable domain in full (rest from reference TRBV14 and TRBJ2-4): EAGVTQFPSHSVIEKGQTVTLRCDPISGHDNLYWYRRVMGKEIKFLLHFVKESKQDESGMPNNRFLAERTGGTYSTLKVQPAELEDSGVYFCASSHIIAKNIQYFGAGTRLSVL.

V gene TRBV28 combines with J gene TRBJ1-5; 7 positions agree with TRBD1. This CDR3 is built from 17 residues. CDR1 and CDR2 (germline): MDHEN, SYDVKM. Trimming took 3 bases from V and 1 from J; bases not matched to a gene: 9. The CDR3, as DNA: TGTGCCAGCAGTTTCATGGGCCAGGACAGGAGCAATCAGCCCCAGCATTTT. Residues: CASSFMGQDRSNQPQHF.

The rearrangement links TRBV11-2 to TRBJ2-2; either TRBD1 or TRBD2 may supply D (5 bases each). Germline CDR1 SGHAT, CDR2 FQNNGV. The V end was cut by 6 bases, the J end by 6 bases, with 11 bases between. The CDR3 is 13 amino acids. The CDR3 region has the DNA TGTGCCAGCAGTCGAGGGGTTCCCGGGGAGCTGTTTTTT. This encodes CASSRGVPGELFF.

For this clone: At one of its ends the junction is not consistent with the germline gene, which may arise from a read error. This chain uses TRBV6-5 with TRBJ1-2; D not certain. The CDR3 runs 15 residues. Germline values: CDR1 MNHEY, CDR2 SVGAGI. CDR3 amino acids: CASSYLVARNYGYTF. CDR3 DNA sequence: TGTGCCAGCAGCTACTTGGTGGCGCGCAACTATGGCTACACCTTC.

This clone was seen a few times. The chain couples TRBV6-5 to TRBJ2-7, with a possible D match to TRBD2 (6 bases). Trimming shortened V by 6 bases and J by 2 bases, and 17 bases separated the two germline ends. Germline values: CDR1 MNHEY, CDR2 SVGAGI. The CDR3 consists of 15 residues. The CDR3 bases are TGTGCCAGCAGAACCGGGCGGGGCGATACCTACGAGCAGTACTTC. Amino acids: CASRTGRGDTYEQYF.

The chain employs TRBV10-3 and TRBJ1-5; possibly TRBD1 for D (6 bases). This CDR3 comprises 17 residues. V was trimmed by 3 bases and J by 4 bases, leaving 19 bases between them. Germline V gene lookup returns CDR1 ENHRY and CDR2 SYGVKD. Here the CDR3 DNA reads TGTGCCATCAGTGATCCAAGGGGGGGTAGGGGAAATCAGCCCCAGCATTTT. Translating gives CAISDPRGGRGNQPQHF.